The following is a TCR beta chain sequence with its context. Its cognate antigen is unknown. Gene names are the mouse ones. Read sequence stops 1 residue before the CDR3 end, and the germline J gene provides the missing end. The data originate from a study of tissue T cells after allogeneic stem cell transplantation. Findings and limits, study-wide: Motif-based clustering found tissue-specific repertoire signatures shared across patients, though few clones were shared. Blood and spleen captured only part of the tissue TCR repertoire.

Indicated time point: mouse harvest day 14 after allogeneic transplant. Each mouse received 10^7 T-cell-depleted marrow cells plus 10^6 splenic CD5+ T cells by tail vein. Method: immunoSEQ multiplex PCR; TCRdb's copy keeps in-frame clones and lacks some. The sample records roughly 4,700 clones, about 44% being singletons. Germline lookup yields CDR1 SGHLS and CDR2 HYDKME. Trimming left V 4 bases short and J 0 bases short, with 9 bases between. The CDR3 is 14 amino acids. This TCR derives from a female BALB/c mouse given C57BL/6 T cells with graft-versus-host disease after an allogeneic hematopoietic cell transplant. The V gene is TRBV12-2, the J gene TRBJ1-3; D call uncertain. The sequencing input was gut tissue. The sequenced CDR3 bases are TGTGCCAGCTCGAAAATGAATTCTGGAAATACGCTCTAT. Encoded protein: CASSKMNSGNTLY. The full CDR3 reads CASSKMNSGNTLYF.